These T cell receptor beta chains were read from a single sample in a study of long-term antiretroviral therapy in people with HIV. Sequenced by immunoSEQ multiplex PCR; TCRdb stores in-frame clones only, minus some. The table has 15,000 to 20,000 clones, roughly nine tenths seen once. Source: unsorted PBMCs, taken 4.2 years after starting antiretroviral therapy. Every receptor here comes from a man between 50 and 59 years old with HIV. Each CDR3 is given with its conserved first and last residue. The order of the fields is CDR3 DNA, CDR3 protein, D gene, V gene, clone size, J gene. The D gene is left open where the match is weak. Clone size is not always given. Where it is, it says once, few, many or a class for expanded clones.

DNA: TGTGCCAGCACCAAGACCGGAGGGACAGATACGCAGTATTTT; CDR3: CASTKTGGTDTQYF; D: -; V: TRBV9; size: -; J: TRBJ2-3
DNA: TGTGCCTGGCTACGGACAGGTGGATACGGGGATAATGAAAAACTGTTTTTT; CDR3: CAWLRTGGYGDNEKLFF; D: TRBD1; V: TRBV30; size: -; J: TRBJ1-4
DNA: TGTGCCAGCTCCATATCAGGGCGGGGGGGCCGAGATACGCAGTATTTT; CDR3: CASSISGRGGRDTQYF; D: TRBD2; V: TRBV5-4; size: -; J: TRBJ2-3
DNA: TGTGCCAGCAGTTTAAGGGGCGCTATAGGAAATGAGCAGTTCTTC; CDR3: CASSLRGAIGNEQFF; D: -; V: TRBV28; size: -; J: TRBJ2-1
DNA: TGTGCCAGCAGCTTGGGCCGGCGGGCCCGCTCCTACGAGCAGTACTTC; CDR3: CASSLGRRARSYEQYF; D: -; V: TRBV7-8; size: -; J: TRBJ2-7
DNA: TGCAGTGCCCTAATGAACAATGAGCAGTTCTTC; CDR3: CSALMNNEQFF; D: -; V: TRBV20-1; size: -; J: TRBJ2-1
DNA: TGTGCCAGTAGTACCTCCGGGACAGGGACTTCACCCCTCCACTTT; CDR3: CASSTSGTGTSPLHF; D: TRBD1; V: TRBV19; size: -; J: TRBJ1-6
DNA: TGCGCCAGCAGCCAAGGGGTAGCGGGTCCCCCCCCCACAGATACGCAGTATTTT; CDR3: CASSQGVAGPPPTDTQYF; D: TRBD2; V: TRBV4-3; size: -; J: TRBJ2-3
DNA: TGTGCCAGCAGCGCCGGGGGGGCAGCCAAAAACATTCAGTACTTC; CDR3: CASSAGGAAKNIQYF; D: TRBD2; V: TRBV9; size: once; J: TRBJ2-4
DNA: TGTGCCAGCAGTGAATTTGGCAGCTCTGGGGCCAACGTCCTGACTTTC; CDR3: CASSEFGSSGANVLTF; D: -; V: TRBV2; size: -; J: TRBJ2-6
DNA: TGCGCCAGCAGCTATACAGGGGCTGAAGCTTTCTTT; CDR3: CASSYTGAEAFF; D: TRBD1; V: TRBV5-1; size: -; J: TRBJ1-1
DNA: TGCGCCAGCAGCCCGGGGACAGGGCTGGGCGAGCAGTACTTC; CDR3: CASSPGTGLGEQYF; D: TRBD1; V: TRBV5-1; size: -; J: TRBJ2-7
DNA: TGTGCCAGCAGTGAAGGCTATGGCTACACCTTC; CDR3: CASSEGYGYTF; D: -; V: TRBV6-4; size: -; J: TRBJ1-2
DNA: TGCGCCAGCAGCTTGGGCGGGGTTGGTAACGAGCAGTACTTC; CDR3: CASSLGGVGNEQYF; D: -; V: TRBV5-1; size: -; J: TRBJ2-7
DNA: TGTGCCAGTAGCAGCGGCGTGAACACTGAAGCTTTCTTT; CDR3: CASSSGVNTEAFF; D: -; V: TRBV19; size: -; J: TRBJ1-1
DNA: TGCGCCAGCAGCCCGGGACTAGCGGGCGATGAGCAGTTCTTC; CDR3: CASSPGLAGDEQFF; D: TRBD2; V: TRBV5-1; size: -; J: TRBJ2-1
DNA: TGCGCCAGCAGTGGTTCGGGCGCGAACACCGGGGAGCTGTTTTTT; CDR3: CASSGSGANTGELFF; D: -; V: TRBV10-2; size: -; J: TRBJ2-2
DNA: TGTGCCAGCAGTGCTGTAGGGACACCTAAAGGGGAAAAACTGTTTTTT; CDR3: CASSAVGTPKGEKLFF; D: -; V: TRBV28; size: -; J: TRBJ1-4
DNA: TGTGCCAGCCGACCGATGGACAGGGACGGAAACACCATATATTTT; CDR3: CASRPMDRDGNTIYF; D: TRBD1; V: TRBV13; size: -; J: TRBJ1-3
DNA: TGCGCCAGCAGCTCCACAGACAGACAGGGGGCGGGCACCGGGGAGCTGTTTTTT; CDR3: CASSSTDRQGAGTGELFF; D: TRBD1; V: TRBV5-1; size: -; J: TRBJ2-2
DNA: TGTGCCAGCAGCTTAGATCCGGCCCAGCCCCAGCATTTT; CDR3: CASSLDPAQPQHF; D: -; V: TRBV7-2; size: -; J: TRBJ1-5
DNA: TGTGCCAGCAGCCAGGGGCCGCGAACGTATTTT; CDR3: CASSQGPRTYF; D: -; V: TRBV14; size: -; J: TRBJ2-3
DNA: TGTGCCAGCAGCTTAGGGCGCAGGGTGGATGGCTACACCTTC; CDR3: CASSLGRRVDGYTF; D: -; V: TRBV7-9; size: -; J: TRBJ1-2
DNA: TGTGCCAGCAGCTTGGGACTAGCCCCCTACGAGCAGTACTTC; CDR3: CASSLGLAPYEQYF; D: TRBD2; V: TRBV7-6; size: -; J: TRBJ2-7
DNA: TGTGCCTGGGGGGAGCTAGCGGGGGGGAGTGAGCAGTTCTTC; CDR3: CAWGELAGGSEQFF; D: TRBD2; V: TRBV30; size: -; J: TRBJ2-1
DNA: TGTGCCAGCAGTGGGACGGACAGGGGGTACTACAATGAGCAGTTCTTC; CDR3: CASSGTDRGYYNEQFF; D: TRBD1; V: TRBV25-1; size: -; J: TRBJ2-1
DNA: TGTGCCAGTAGTATTCCCGGGAAACTTTCACCCCTCCACTTT; CDR3: CASSIPGKLSPLHF; D: -; V: TRBV19; size: -; J: TRBJ1-6
DNA: TGTGCCAGCAGCGCGGGGACAACAGGCACAGATACGCAGTATTTT; CDR3: CASSAGTTGTDTQYF; D: -; V: TRBV14; size: -; J: TRBJ2-3
DNA: TGCGCCAGCAGCCAAGACACTCGGAATTCACCCCTCCACTTT; CDR3: CASSQDTRNSPLHF; D: -; V: TRBV4-3; size: -; J: TRBJ1-6
DNA: TGTGCCAGCAACCCGGGACCGAAGCCCTACGAGCAGTACTTC; CDR3: CASNPGPKPYEQYF; D: -; V: TRBV5-6; size: -; J: TRBJ2-7
DNA: TGTGCCAGCTCACCACAGACAACGGGTACGAACACCGGGGAGCTGTTTTTT; CDR3: CASSPQTTGTNTGELFF; D: -; V: TRBV18; size: -; J: TRBJ2-2
DNA: TGCGCCAGCAGCTTGGATGTTGGAGGCTACACCTTC; CDR3: CASSLDVGGYTF; D: -; V: TRBV5-1; size: -; J: TRBJ1-2